The present T cell receptor beta chain was sequenced within a study of technical replicates of blood from several donors (TCRdb year 2017). The CDR3 holds 14 amino acids from the cysteine to the phenylalanine. CDR3 DNA only is kept here, 42 bases in frame from base 1. Trimming costs V 2 bases and J 2 bases, and their ends lie 10 bases apart. In the germline V gene, CDR1 corresponds to MDHEN and CDR2 to SYDVKM. Library preparation employed the immunoSEQ multiplex PCR assay. What TCRdb holds here is the immuneACCESS table cut down to in-frame rearrangements. Part of the clones is not present; checked against another copy, under half of the missing clones reflect an unresolved V gene, and the others are unexplained. This sample is represented by about 68,000 clones; less than 98% of them were singletons. The ten largest account for roughly 0.25% of the sample. With respect to this clone: Which antigen it targets is not known. The sample holds no much larger clone one base away, and base qualities are not on file.

Sequenced input: T cells isolated from PBMCs. This receptor was taken from a human donor in good health. Recombination joined TRBV28 with TRBJ2-7; a confident D gene designation cannot be given. Read as DNA, the sequence is TGTGCCAGCAGTTTAAGGTTAGCTACCTACGAGCAGTACTTC. It codes for CASSLRLATYEQYF.